This passage covers 26 T cell receptor beta chains from one sample sequenced in a study of blood T cells in healthy people across ages. For the second PCR, which ran for about 6 to 11 cycles, a sample-barcoded 5' primer and a J-beta primer mix were used. MiXCR, run by TCRdb on the 5' RACE reads, gives a single entry per CDR3 protein. The sample holds 550,000 to 700,000 distinct CDR3 sequences; approximately 30% are singletons and the top ten take 18%. The specimen sequenced was blood. The receptors originated from a woman in her 70s in good health.

In DNA form, the CDR3 reads TGCGCCAGCAGCCAAGCCCAAGAGTGGGATACGCAGTATTTT. It codes for CASSQAQEWDTQYF. This sequence joins TRBV4-3 and TRBJ2-3; no firm D call. Between the trimmed V and J ends, which lost 1 base and 6 bases, there was a span of 11 bases. Looked up from germline, CDR1 is LGHNA and CDR2 is YSLEER. The CDR3 runs to 14 residues.

This clonotype has more than one count but fewer than ten. The chain joins TRBV7-6 to TRBJ2-1; D unclear. The J call is doubtful: the DNA matches TRBJ2-5 better. CDR3 size: 13 residues. Germline V gene data show CDR1 as SGHVS and CDR2 as FNYEAQ. The CDR3 region is CASSFRLRETQYF. CDR3 nucleotides: TGTGCCAGCAGCTTCCGTTTGAGAGAGACCCAGTACTTC.

This clonotype turned up a few times. The rearrangement uses TRBV7-3 and TRBJ2-7; 8 nucleotides line up with TRBD2. Germline CDR1 SGHTA, CDR2 FQGTGA. The CDR3 is 15 amino acids. The J segment lost 2 bases and the V segment lost 4 bases, leaving 7 bases of the junction unmatched. The CDR3 sequence is CASSSLRGGPYEQYF. Here the CDR3 DNA reads TGTGCCAGCAGCTCCCTTCGGGGGGGCCCCTACGAGCAGTACTTC.

Concerning this clonotype: Since a much larger clone is just one base distant, this may be a read error. V is TRBV27 and J is TRBJ2-3, with D maybe TRBD1 (5 bases). The CDR3 contains 13 residues. Trimming pared 5 bases from V and 1 base from J, leaving 7 bases between. Germline CDR1 is MNHEY and CDR2 is SMNVEV (reference sequence). The CDR3 is CASSGARTDTQYF. The CDR3 DNA follows: TGTGCCAGCAGTGGGGCCCGCACAGATACGCAGTATTTT.

The chain couples TRBV20-1 to TRBJ2-3; D may match TRBD1 or TRBD2 (5 bases each). V was shortened by 1 base and J by 3 bases, with 11 bases between the two germline ends. This CDR3 is built from 14 residues. Germline V gene data show CDR1 as DFQATT and CDR2 as SNEGSKA (reference sequence). The CDR3 spells CSARGGGGTDTQYF. CDR3 in DNA: TGCAGTGCTAGAGGGGGCGGAGGTACAGATACGCAGTATTTT.

The chain uses TRBV18 and TRBJ1-1, with 12 nucleotides matching TRBD1. The CDR3 consists of 16 residues. Germline V gives CDR1 KGHSH, CDR2 LQKENI. Unmatched junction bases numbered 7, after V lost 1 base and J lost 7 bases. CDR3 nucleotide sequence: TGTGCCAGCTCACCACAGGGACAGGGGGCGCGTGGTGAAGCTTTCTTT. Amino acid sequence: CASSPQGQGARGEAFF.

This clonotype was seen a handful of times. This rearrangement joins TRBV20-1 to TRBJ1-2; 9 bases map to TRBD1. This CDR3 contains 14 residues. Trimming took 6 bases from V and 2 from J; bases not matched to a gene: 7. Germline V gives CDR1 DFQATT, CDR2 SNEGSKA (reference sequence). The CDR3 DNA sequence: TGCAGTGCACCTTGGACAGGGGCAAACTATGGCTACACCTTC. This translates into CSAPWTGANYGYTF.

The CDR3 region has the DNA TGCAGTGCCATCAGACAGGTCTCTGGAAACACCATATATTTT. It specifies CSAIRQVSGNTIYF. The gene calls are TRBV20-1 and TRBJ1-3; D might be TRBD1 (6 bases). V lost 6 bases to trimming and J lost 0 bases, with 12 bases between them. This CDR3 is built from 14 residues. Germline loops: CDR1 DFQATT, CDR2 SNEGSKA (reference sequence).

This clonotype was seen ten or more times. The junction departs from the called germline gene at one end, perhaps through a read error. V usage is TRBV5-1 and J usage is TRBJ2-1; TRBD2 matches 12 bases. The CDR3 loop spans 14 amino acids. Germline assignment: CDR1 SGHRS and CDR2 YFSETQ. The CDR3 nucleotides read TGTGCCAGCAGCTTAACTAGCGGGGGGAATGAGCAGTTCTTC. Protein product: CASSLTSGGNEQFF.

This clonotype was seen at least ten times. The CDR3 protein is CASSSLAGIEQFF. The CDR3 DNA sequence: TGTGCCAGCAGCTCCCTAGCGGGTATTGAGCAGTTCTTC. V usage is TRBV7-9 and J usage is TRBJ2-1; 8 bases match TRBD2. The V and J ends lost 4 bases and 9 bases, in that order; junction bases with no gene match: 5. This CDR3 spans 13 amino acids. Germline loops: CDR1 SEHNR, CDR2 FQNEAQ (reference sequence). The full variable domain, its missing parts supplied by reference TRBV7-9 and TRBJ2-1, is DTGVSQNPRHKITKRGQNVTFRCDPISEHNRLYWYRQTLGQGPEFLTYFQNEAQLEKSRLLSDRFSAERPKGSFSTLEIQRTEQGDSAMYLCASSSLAGIEQFFGPGTRLTVL.

This clonotype was picked up a small number of times. The chain recombines TRBV20-1 with TRBJ2-3; D gene ambiguous. The DNA matches TRBJ1-5 better at its end, which makes the J call doubtful. CDR1 is DFQATT and CDR2 is SNEGSKA in the germline V gene (reference sequence). The CDR3 has 14 amino acids. The chain's CDR3 is CSARVGGSTDTQHF. CDR3 DNA: TGCAGTGCTAGAGTGGGAGGGAGCACAGATACGCAGCATTTT.

The rearrangement links TRBV5-1 to TRBJ2-7, with D possibly TRBD2 on 6 matching bases. The CDR3 length is 13 residues. The germline V gene encodes CDR1 SGHRS and CDR2 YFSETQ. Deletions cut 5 bases from V and 1 base from J, with 10 bases between. The CDR3 loop reads CASSRRDSYEQYF. CDR3 DNA: TGCGCCAGCAGTAGGCGGGATTCCTACGAGCAGTACTTC. Full variable domain (outside the CDR3, taken from reference TRBV5-1 and TRBJ2-7): KAGVTQTPRYLIKTRGQQVTLSCSPISGHRSVSWYQQTPGQGLQFLFEYFSETQRNKGNFPGRFSGRQFSNSRSEMNVSTLELGDSALYLCASSRRDSYEQYFGPGTRLTVT.

The chain has TRBV7-9 and TRBJ2-5; 9 nucleotides match TRBD1. Near its end, the DNA agrees better with TRBJ2-1, so the J call may be wrong. Germline CDR1 reads SEHNR; CDR2 reads FQNEAQ (reference sequence). The CDR3 contains 16 residues. The CDR3 is CASSLAWDREPREQFF. In DNA, the CDR3 is TGTGCCAGCAGCTTAGCTTGGGACAGGGAGCCACGGGAGCAGTTCTTC.

The CDR3 DNA is TGTGCCAGCAGCTTGTTGCAGGGGGCAAAGACCCAGTACTTC. As protein: CASSLLQGAKTQYF. This chain connects TRBV11-3 to TRBJ2-5; the match to TRBD1 covers 8 bases. The CDR3 sequence is 14 residues long. V gave up 3 bases and J gave up 6 bases; unmatched junction bases: 6. Germline assignment: CDR1 SGHNT and CDR2 YENEEA.

The sample holds many counts of this clonotype. It may be a read error: a sequence one base away is much more abundant. This sequence joins TRBV20-1 and TRBJ2-5; D possibly corresponds to TRBD1 (5 bases). This CDR3 is built from 14 residues. Germline loops: CDR1 DFQATT, CDR2 SNEGSKA (reference sequence). The CDR3 loop is CSAAPLLGQETQCF. DNA for the CDR3: TGCAGTGCTGCCCCCCTTTTGGGGCAAGAGACCCAGTGCTTC.

This clonotype was counted only a few times. The V gene is TRBV29-1, the J gene TRBJ2-5; 10 bases match TRBD2. This CDR3 has 13 amino acids. Germline trimming cut 6 bases from V and 5 bases from J; bases unmatched to any gene: 6. Per the germline V gene, CDR1 is SQVTM and CDR2 is ANQGSEA. CDR3 nucleotides: TGCAGCGTCCTTACTAGCGGGGTCGAGACCCAGTACTTC. It is translated as CSVLTSGVETQYF.

This clonotype was found a few times. The gene calls are TRBV5-1 and TRBJ2-3; possibly TRBD2 for D (6 bases). The CDR3 spans 15 residues. From germline, CDR1 is SGHRS and CDR2 YFSETQ. V lost 4 bases and J lost 1, with 13 bases in between. The CDR3 is CASSPLGGGTDTQYF. The CDR3, as DNA: TGCGCCAGCAGCCCCTTGGGCGGGGGCACAGATACGCAGTATTTT.

This clonotype has more than one count but fewer than ten. V gene TRBV9 combines with J gene TRBJ2-3; D is unclear. Trimming took 4 bases from V and 6 from J, leaving 9 bases between them. Germline CDR1 and CDR2: SGDLS and YYNGEE. This CDR3 contains 12 residues. CDR3 residues: CASSPWVDTQYF. The CDR3 DNA is TGTGCCAGCAGCCCCTGGGTGGATACGCAGTATTTT.

The chain joins TRBV5-1 to TRBJ2-5; weak D call: TRBD1 (5 bases). The ends were cut back, 4 bases at V and 3 bases at J, with 13 bases in the middle. The CDR3 contains 14 residues. Per germline, CDR1 SGHRS and CDR2 YFSETQ. CDR3 region: CASSPTVGEETQYF. The CDR3, as DNA: TGCGCCAGCAGCCCGACTGTAGGGGAAGAGACCCAGTACTTC.

The CDR3 sequence is CASSFDSTDTQYF. In DNA form, the CDR3 reads TGTGCCAGCAGCTTTGACAGCACAGATACGCAGTATTTT. J is TRBJ2-3 and V is TRBV11-1; D is unresolved. The CDR3 is 13 residues long. V was shortened by 3 bases and J by 0 bases, with 4 bases between the two germline ends. CDR1 and CDR2 (germline): SGHAT, FQDESV (reference sequence).

This clonotype turned up a few times. This chain joins TRBV6-5 and TRBJ1-1, with 7 bases aligning to TRBD1. Germline V gives CDR1 MNHEY, CDR2 SVGAGI. V lost 2 bases, J lost 4 bases, and 1 base stayed unmatched. The CDR3 runs 13 residues. Here the CDR3 reads CASSYGQATEAFF. CDR3 in DNA: TGTGCCAGCAGTTACGGACAGGCCACTGAAGCTTTCTTT.

The CDR3 DNA is TGCAGCGCCTCACCCGGGACGGTGAACACTGAAGCTTTCTTT. It codes for CSASPGTVNTEAFF. J is TRBJ1-1 and V is TRBV29-1; D is perhaps TRBD1 (5 bases). Looked up from germline, CDR1 is SQVTM and CDR2 is ANQGSEA. This CDR3 is built from 14 residues. The germline V and J ends were trimmed by 7 bases and 0 bases, with 15 bases remaining between them.

V usage is TRBV7-2 and J usage is TRBJ2-5; D remains ambiguous. V dropped 4 bases and J dropped 5 bases, with 14 bases sitting between them. Germline V gene sequence: CDR1 SGHTA, CDR2 FQGNSA. CDR3 length: 14 residues. This CDR3 is CASSSYSGLETQYF. The DNA of the CDR3 is TGTGCCAGCAGCTCTTATAGTGGTCTCGAGACCCAGTACTTC.

The chain uses TRBV10-3 and TRBJ1-6; no definite D call. V was cut by 3 bases and J by 5 bases, with 14 bases left in between. There are 16 residues in the CDR3. Germline assignment: CDR1 ENHRY and CDR2 SYGVKD. The CDR3 region has the DNA TGTGCCATCAGTGAAACAGAGACCTTAAATAATTCACCCCTCCACTTT. This encodes CAISETETLNNSPLHF.

This clonotype was observed at least ten times. The rearrangement uses TRBV5-1 and TRBJ2-5; no clear D. There are 14 residues in the CDR3. V was shortened by 4 bases and J by 4 bases, with 14 bases between the two germline ends. Germline lookup yields CDR1 SGHRS and CDR2 YFSETQ. The CDR3 loop is CASSTGRNGETQYF. CDR3 bases: TGCGCCAGCAGCACCGGACGTAATGGAGAGACCCAGTACTTC.

This rearrangement joins TRBV24-1 to TRBJ1-5; the match to TRBD1 covers 7 bases. Losses at the gene ends were 4 bases for V and 1 base for J; bases not matched to a gene: 6. Germline CDR1 is KGHDR and CDR2 is SFDVKD. The CDR3 extends over 16 amino acids. The CDR3 loop is CATSERQGFSNQPQHF. The CDR3 DNA is TGTGCCACCAGTGAACGACAGGGTTTCAGCAATCAGCCCCAGCATTTT.